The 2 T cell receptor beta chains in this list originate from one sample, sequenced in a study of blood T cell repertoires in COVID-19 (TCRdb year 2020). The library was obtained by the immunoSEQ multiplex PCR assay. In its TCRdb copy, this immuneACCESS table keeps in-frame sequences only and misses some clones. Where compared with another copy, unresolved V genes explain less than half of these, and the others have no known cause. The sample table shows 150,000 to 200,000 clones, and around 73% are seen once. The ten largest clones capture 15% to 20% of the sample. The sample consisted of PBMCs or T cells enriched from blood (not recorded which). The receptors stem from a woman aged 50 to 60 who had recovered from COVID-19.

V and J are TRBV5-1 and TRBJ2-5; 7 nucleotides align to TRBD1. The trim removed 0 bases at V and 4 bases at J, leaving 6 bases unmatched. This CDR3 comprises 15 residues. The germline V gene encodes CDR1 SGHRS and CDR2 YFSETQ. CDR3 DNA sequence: TGCGCCAGCAGCTTGGTGACAGGGATGGGAGAGACCCAGTACTTC. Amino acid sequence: CASSLVTGMGETQYF.

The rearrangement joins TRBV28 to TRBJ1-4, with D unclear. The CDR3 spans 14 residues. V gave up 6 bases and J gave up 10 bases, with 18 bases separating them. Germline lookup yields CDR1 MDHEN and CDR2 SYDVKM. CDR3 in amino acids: CASRPSLSIGKLFF. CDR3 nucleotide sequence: TGTGCCAGCAGGCCTTCACTTTCGATCGGAAAACTGTTTTTT.